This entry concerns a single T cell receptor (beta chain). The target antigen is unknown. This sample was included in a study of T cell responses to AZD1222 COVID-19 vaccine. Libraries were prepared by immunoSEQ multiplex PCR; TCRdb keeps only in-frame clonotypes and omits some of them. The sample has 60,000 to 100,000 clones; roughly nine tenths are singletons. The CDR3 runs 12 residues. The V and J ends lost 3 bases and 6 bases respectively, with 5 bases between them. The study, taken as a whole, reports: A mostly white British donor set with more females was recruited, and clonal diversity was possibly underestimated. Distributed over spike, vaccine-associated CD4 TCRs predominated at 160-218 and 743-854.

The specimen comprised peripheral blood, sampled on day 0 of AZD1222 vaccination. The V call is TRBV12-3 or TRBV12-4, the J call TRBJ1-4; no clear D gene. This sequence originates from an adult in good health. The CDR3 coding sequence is TGTGCCAGCAGTTTCTTTGATGAAAAACTGTTTTTT. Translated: CASSFFDEKLFF.